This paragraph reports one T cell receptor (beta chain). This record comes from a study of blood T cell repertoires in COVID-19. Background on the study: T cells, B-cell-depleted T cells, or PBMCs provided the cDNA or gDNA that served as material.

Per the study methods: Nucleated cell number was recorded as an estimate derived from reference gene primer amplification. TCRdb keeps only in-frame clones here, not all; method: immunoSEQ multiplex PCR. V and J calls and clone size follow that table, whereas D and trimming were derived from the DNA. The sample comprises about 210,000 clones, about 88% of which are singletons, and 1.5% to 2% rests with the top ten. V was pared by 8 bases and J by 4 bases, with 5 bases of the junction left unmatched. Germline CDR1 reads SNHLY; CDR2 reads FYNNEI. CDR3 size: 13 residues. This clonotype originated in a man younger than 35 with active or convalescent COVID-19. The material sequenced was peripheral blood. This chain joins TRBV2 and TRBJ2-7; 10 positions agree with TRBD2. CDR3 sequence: CASQAGGGYEQYF. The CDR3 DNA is TGTGCCAGCCAAGCGGGAGGGGGATACGAGCAGTACTTC.